The 8 T cell receptor beta chains below all came from one sample that was sequenced in a study of neoadjuvant anti-PD-1 for oral cavity cancer. The time point is: after neoadjuvant nivolumab, at surgical resection. The method was immunoSEQ multiplex PCR; TCRdb's version includes in-frame clones alone and lacks a portion of them. The sample lists approximately 10,000 clones; about 80% were seen once. Specimen: PBMCs, collected after nivolumab (anti-PD-1) treatment. The receptor source for this set is a person aged 35-79 years with oral cavity squamous cell carcinoma.

This clone occurred once. V usage is TRBV19 and J usage is TRBJ2-3, with D perhaps matching TRBD2 (6 bases). Germline CDR1 and CDR2: LNHDA and SQIVND (reference sequence). V shed 3 bases and J shed 0 bases, with 10 bases lying between them. The CDR3 is 15 amino acids. For the CDR3, the DNA is TGTGCCAGTAGTATTAGGGCGGGAAGCACAGATACGCAGTATTTT. It encodes CASSIRAGSTDTQYF.

This chain connects TRBV7-9 to TRBJ2-7, with 12 bases lining up with TRBD1. Germline CDR1 is SEHNR and CDR2 is FQNEAQ (reference sequence). The length of the CDR3 is 17 residues. The V gene end was trimmed by 1 base and the J gene end by 1 base; junction bases not matched to a gene: 5. CDR3 sequence: CASSLDPGQGASYEQYF. DNA for the CDR3: TGTGCCAGCAGCTTAGATCCGGGACAGGGGGCATCCTACGAGCAGTACTTC.

V usage is TRBV2 and J usage is TRBJ2-2; perhaps TRBD1 as D (6 bases). Trimming stripped 9 bases from V and 5 bases from J, with 10 bases between. CDR3 length: 12 residues. Germline V gene data show CDR1 as SNHLY and CDR2 as FYNNEI. CDR3 DNA: TGTGCCAGAGGGGGTGGGACCGGGGAGCTGTTTTTT. Amino acids: CARGGGTGELFF. Using reference TRBV2 and TRBJ2-2 for the parts outside the CDR3, the full variable domain is EPEVTQTPSHQVTQMGQEVILRCVPISNHLYFYWYRQILGQKVEFLVSFYNNEISEKSEIFDDQFSVERPDGSNFTLKIRSTKLEDSAMYFCARGGGTGELFFGEGSRLTVL.

CDR3: CSVSPRDSYEQYF. Here the CDR3 DNA reads TGCAGCGTTTCCCCACGGGACAGCTACGAGCAGTACTTC. The chain joins TRBV29-1 to TRBJ2-7; 7 bases line up with TRBD1. Germline trimming cut 5 bases from V and 3 bases from J; bases unmatched to any gene: 7. The length of the CDR3 is 13 residues. Germline-derived CDR1 and CDR2 are SQVTM and ANQGSEA.

The chain employs TRBV9 and TRBJ2-7, with 14 bases that match TRBD2. The J segment lost 7 bases and the V segment lost 2 bases, leaving 5 bases of the junction unmatched. Looked up from germline, CDR1 is SGDLS and CDR2 is YYNGEE. This CDR3 has 15 amino acids. DNA of the CDR3: TGTGCCAGCAGCGTGGGACTAGCGGGGGCAGGGGAGCAGTACTTC. Its protein product is CASSVGLAGAGEQYF. Based on the CDR3 plus reference TRBV9 and TRBJ2-7, the full variable domain is DSGVTQTPKHLITATGQRVTLRCSPRSGDLSVYWYQQSLDQGLQFLIQYYNGEERAKGNILERFSAQQFPDLHSELNLSSLELGDSALYFCASSVGLAGAGEQYFGPGTRLTVT.

The chain has TRBV11-2 and TRBJ2-7, with D uncertain. The germline V gene has CDR1 SGHAT and CDR2 FQNNGV. This CDR3 has 13 residues. V lost 2 bases and J 9 bases, leaving 14 bases between the germline ends. CDR3 sequence: CASSLNSAAGQYF. DNA of the CDR3: TGTGCCAGCAGCTTAAATTCTGCGGCAGGGCAGTACTTC.

V usage is TRBV6-5 and J usage is TRBJ2-2, with unresolved D. Germline CDR1 reads MNHEY; CDR2 reads SVGAGI. V was shortened by 2 bases and J by 4 bases, with 11 bases between the two germline ends. The CDR3 is 15 amino acids. CDR3 nucleotides: TGTGCCAGCAGTTACATTGTGGGTGCCACCGGGGAGCTGTTTTTT. Protein product: CASSYIVGATGELFF.

The J gene is TRBJ2-2, the V gene TRBV5-4; 7 bases map to TRBD1. The germline gives CDR1 SGHNT, CDR2 YYREEE (reference sequence). The CDR3 is made up of 15 amino acids. V was clipped by 4 bases and J by 6 bases; unmatched bases: 9. CDR3 in DNA: TGTGCCAGCAGCGGCTCGACAGGGCGCGCCGGGGAGCTGTTTTTT. It specifies CASSGSTGRAGELFF.